These T cell receptor beta chains were read from a single sample in a study of Ad26.COV2.S vaccination and SARS-CoV-2 variants. Profiled with immunoSEQ multiplex PCR; TCRdb holds only in-frame clones, not every one. The repertoire holds around 450,000 clones, with 80% to 90% as singletons. The source was peripheral blood, collected in a trial of Ad26.COV2.S vaccine versus placebo. These receptors were taken from a person aged 18-60 years who received the Ad26.COV2.S COVID-19 vaccine or a placebo. CDR3s include the opening cysteine and the closing phenylalanine or tryptophan. The order of the fields is J gene, V gene, CDR3 protein.

TRBJ2-3 TRBV9 CASSLRTSGRGDTQYF
TRBJ1-1 TRBV7-2 CASSLDPESSTEAFF
TRBJ1-3 TRBV21-1 CASSKEGGPWRATIYF
TRBJ2-5 TRBV7-3 CASSSTMGETQYF
TRBJ1-4 TRBV5-1 CASRAGTGAEKLFF
TRBJ2-1 TRBV28 CASSLFLGEQFF
TRBJ2-5 TRBV2 CANTRERESLETQYF
TRBJ1-1 TRBV19 CASSPGGGNTEAFF
TRBJ2-1 TRBV4-1 CASSRTARGNNEQFF
TRBJ2-3 TRBV7-2 CASSGQGIMFTDTQYF
TRBJ1-6 TRBV6-2/TRBV6-3 CASSSTFGSGHSPLHF
TRBJ1-1 TRBV3-1/TRBV3-2 CASSHWTANTEAFF
TRBJ1-2 TRBV21-1 CASSKWRWREANYGYTF
TRBJ1-2 TRBV11-2 CASSFPANYGYTF
TRBJ1-1 TRBV30 CACLDRGNTEAFF
TRBJ2-1 TRBV7-2 CASSLGRAGGNYYNEQFF
TRBJ1-2 TRBV19 CASSIDLGAFYGYTF
TRBJ2-2 TRBV6-5 CASRYDRDTGELFF
TRBJ2-3 TRBV7-2 CASSLVYSSTDTQYF
TRBJ2-3 TRBV7-2 CASSLGTDTQYF
TRBJ2-1 TRBV18 CASSPGTGSYNEQFF
TRBJ1-3 TRBV9 CASSLYAAGGTHSGNTIYF
TRBJ2-5 TRBV6-4 CASSDGSAQVETQYF
TRBJ2-7 TRBV19 CASSISLWQGTYEQYF
TRBJ2-7 TRBV18 CASSLGLKMESSYEQYF
TRBJ2-1 TRBV18 CASSPPGGARDEQFF
TRBJ1-4 TRBV7-2 CASSLVGGANEKLFF
TRBJ1-5 TRBV5-1 CASRENSNQPQHF
TRBJ2-3 TRBV18 CASSPRATTSTDTQYF
TRBJ1-2 TRBV5-6 CASSSDHYGYTF
TRBJ2-3 TRBV24-1 CATSATRNSDTQYF
TRBJ1-6 TRBV6-1 CASSEAPILYNSPLHF
TRBJ2-5 TRBV7-6 CASSAHRGRQETQYF
TRBJ2-5 TRBV20-1 CSARKKETQYF
TRBJ2-1 TRBV10-3 CAISEREPPEQFF
TRBJ2-5 TRBV11-3 CASRRDRQETQYF
TRBJ1-5 TRBV10-3 CAISRTGSNQPQHF
TRBJ2-7 TRBV28 CATANYEQYF
TRBJ2-7 TRBV6-1 CASSEWDRAYEQYF
TRBJ1-4 TRBV7-9 CASSRTGGRNEKLFF
TRBJ1-1 TRBV6-1 CASSEVGRQGSTEAFF
TRBJ2-7 TRBV6-5 CASSSPGLVDYEQYF
TRBJ2-2 TRBV6-2/TRBV6-3 CASSSLRGVGELFF
TRBJ1-1 TRBV12-5 CASGLGSLNTEAFF
TRBJ2-1 TRBV9 CASSPIGGGRGYEQFF
TRBJ1-3 TRBV12-5 CASGKDRSGNTIYF
TRBJ1-2 TRBV29-1 CSYRMEVYGYTF
TRBJ1-5 TRBV5-1 CASSPGQGTNQPQHF